This TCR beta chain derives from a study of blood T cell repertoires in COVID-19. In the study overall: T cells, B-cell-depleted T cells, or PBMCs supplied cDNA or gDNA.

Ages ranged from roughly 18 to 100 years, with residence in 20 to 30 US areas. The data were produced by immunoSEQ multiplex PCR, yet TCRdb's version contains in-frame clones alone and is incomplete. Altogether fewer than 500,000 clones are present, 70% to 90% being singletons, with the ten largest covering approximately 2%. The CDR3 is 15 amino acids. Germline CDR1 is SGHTA and CDR2 is FQGNSA. V lost 7 bases to trimming and J lost 5 bases, with 21 bases between them. The specimen was PBMCs or T cells enriched from blood (not recorded which). The receptor comes from a woman younger than 35 with acute COVID-19. J is TRBJ2-7 and V is TRBV7-2; D unresolved. The DNA of the CDR3 is TGTGCCAGCACCTCCGGCCCCGGAGAGATGAACGAGCAGTACTTC. It yields the protein CASTSGPGEMNEQYF.